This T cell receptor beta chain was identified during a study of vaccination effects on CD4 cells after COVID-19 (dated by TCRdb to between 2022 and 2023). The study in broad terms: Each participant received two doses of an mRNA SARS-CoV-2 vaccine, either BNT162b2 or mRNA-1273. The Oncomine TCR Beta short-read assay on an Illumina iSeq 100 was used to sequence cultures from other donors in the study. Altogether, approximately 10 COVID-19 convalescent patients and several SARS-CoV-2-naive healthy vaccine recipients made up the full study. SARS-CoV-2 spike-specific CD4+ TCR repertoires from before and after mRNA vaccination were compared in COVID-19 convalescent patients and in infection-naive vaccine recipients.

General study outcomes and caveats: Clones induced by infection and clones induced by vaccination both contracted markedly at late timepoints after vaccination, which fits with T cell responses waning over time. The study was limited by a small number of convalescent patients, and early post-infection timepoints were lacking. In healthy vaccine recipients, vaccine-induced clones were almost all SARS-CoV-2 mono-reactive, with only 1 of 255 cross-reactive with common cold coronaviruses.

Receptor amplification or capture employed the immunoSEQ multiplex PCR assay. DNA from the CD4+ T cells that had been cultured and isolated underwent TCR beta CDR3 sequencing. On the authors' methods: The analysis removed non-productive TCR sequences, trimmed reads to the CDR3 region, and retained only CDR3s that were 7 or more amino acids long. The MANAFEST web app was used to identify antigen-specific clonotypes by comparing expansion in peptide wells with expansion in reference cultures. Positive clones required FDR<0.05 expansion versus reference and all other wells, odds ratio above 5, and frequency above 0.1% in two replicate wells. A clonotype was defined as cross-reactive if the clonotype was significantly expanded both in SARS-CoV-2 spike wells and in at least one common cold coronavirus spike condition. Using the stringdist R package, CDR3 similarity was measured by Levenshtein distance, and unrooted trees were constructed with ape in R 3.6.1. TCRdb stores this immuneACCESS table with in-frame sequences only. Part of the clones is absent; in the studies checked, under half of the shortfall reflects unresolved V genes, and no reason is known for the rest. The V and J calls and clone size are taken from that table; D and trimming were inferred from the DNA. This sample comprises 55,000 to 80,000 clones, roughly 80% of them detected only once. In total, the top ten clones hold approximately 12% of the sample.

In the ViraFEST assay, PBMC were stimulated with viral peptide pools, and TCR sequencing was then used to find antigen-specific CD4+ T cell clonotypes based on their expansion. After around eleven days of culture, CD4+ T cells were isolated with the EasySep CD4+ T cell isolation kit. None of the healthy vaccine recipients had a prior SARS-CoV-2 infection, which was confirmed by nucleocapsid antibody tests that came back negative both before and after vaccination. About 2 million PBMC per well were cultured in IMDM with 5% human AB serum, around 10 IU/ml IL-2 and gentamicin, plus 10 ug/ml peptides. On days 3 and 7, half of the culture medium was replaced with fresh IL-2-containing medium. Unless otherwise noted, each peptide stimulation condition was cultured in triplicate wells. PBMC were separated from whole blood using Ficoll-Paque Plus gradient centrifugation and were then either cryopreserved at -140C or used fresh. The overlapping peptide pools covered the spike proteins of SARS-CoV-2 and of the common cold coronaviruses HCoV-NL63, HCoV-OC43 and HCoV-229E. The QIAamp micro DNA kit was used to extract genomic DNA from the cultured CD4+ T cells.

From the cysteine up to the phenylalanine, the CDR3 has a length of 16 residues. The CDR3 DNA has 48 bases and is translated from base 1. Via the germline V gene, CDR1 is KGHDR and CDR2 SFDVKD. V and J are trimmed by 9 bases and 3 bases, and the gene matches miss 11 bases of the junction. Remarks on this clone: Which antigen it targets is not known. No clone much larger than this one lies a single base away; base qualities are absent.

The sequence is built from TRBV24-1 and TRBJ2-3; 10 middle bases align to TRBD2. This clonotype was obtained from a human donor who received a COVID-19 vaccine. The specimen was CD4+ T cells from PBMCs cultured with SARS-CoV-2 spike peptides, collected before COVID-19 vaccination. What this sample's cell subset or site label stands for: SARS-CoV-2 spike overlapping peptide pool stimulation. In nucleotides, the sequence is TGTGCCACCGGCCAGGAGCGGGGGGGCCGAACAGATACGCAGTATTTT. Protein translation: CATGQERGGRTDTQYF.